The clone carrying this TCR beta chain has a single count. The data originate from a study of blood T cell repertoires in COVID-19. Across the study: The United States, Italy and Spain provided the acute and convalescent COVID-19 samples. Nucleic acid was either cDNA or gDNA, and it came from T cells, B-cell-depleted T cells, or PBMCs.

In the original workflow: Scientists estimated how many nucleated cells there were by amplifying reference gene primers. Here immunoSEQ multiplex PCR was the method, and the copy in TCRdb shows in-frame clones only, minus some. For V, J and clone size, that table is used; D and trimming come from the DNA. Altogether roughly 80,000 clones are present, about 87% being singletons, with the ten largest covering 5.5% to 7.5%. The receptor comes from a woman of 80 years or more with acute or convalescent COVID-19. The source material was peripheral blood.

The CDR3 region is CAITKTGTGANYGYTF. CDR3 nucleotide sequence: TGTGCCATCACTAAGACCGGGACAGGGGCTAACTATGGCTACACCTTC. This rearrangement joins TRBV10-3 to TRBJ1-2; TRBD1 agrees at 10 bases. The CDR3 sequence is 16 residues long. Germline CDR1 ENHRY, CDR2 SYGVKD. The trim removed 7 bases at V and 0 bases at J, leaving 8 bases unmatched.